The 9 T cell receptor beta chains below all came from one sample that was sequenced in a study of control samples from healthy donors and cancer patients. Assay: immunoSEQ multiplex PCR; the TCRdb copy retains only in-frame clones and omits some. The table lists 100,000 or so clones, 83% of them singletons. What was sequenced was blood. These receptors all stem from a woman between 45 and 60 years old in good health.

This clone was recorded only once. This CDR3 reads CASSYTVSGQETQYF. The DNA for the CDR3 is TGTGCCAGCAGTTACACTGTATCCGGGCAAGAGACCCAGTACTTC. This sequence joins TRBV6-5 and TRBJ2-5, with no clear D. Deletions cut 2 bases from V and 2 bases from J, with 12 bases between. This CDR3 region has 15 residues. In germline, CDR1 is MNHEY, CDR2 SVGAGI.

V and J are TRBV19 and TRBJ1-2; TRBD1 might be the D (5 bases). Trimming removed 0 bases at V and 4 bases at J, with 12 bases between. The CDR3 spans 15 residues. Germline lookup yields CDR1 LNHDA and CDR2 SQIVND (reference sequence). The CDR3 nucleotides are TGTGCCAGTAGTATAGACCAACAGGTTATCTATGGCTACACCTTC. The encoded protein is CASSIDQQVIYGYTF.

The DNA of the CDR3 is TGTGCCAGCAGCTTGAGGGGGGCGGTGAATTCACCCCTCCACTTT. This sequence encodes CASSLRGAVNSPLHF. The chain employs TRBV5-6 and TRBJ1-6, with D possibly TRBD1 on 6 matching bases. The germline V gene has CDR1 SGHDT and CDR2 YYEEEE. Between the trimmed V and J ends, which lost 1 base and 7 bases, there was a span of 12 bases. CDR3 length equals 15 residues. Based on the CDR3 plus reference TRBV5-6 and TRBJ1-6, the full variable domain is DAGVTQSPTHLIKTRGQQVTLRCSPKSGHDTVSWYQQALGQGPQFIFQYYEEEERQRGNFPDRFSGHQFPNYSSELNVNALLLGDSALYLCASSLRGAVNSPLHFGNGTRLTVT.

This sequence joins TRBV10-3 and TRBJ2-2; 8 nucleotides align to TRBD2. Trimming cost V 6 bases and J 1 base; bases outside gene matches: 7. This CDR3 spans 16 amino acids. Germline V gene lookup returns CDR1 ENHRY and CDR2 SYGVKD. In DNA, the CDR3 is TGTGCCATCAGGGATTTGACTAGCGAGAACACCGGGGAGCTGTTTTTT. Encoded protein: CAIRDLTSENTGELFF.

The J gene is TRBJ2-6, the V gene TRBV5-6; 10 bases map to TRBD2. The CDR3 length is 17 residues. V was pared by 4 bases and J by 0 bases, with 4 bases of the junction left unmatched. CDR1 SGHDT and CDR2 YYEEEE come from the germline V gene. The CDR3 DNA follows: TGTGCCAGCAGCCCAAGGACTAGCGGCTCTGGGGCCAACGTCCTGACTTTC. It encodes CASSPRTSGSGANVLTF.

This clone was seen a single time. CDR3 amino acids: CASSLDQGAGSPLHF. CDR3 DNA: TGTGCCAGCAGCTTAGATCAGGGGGCGGGTTCACCCCTCCACTTT. The rearrangement uses TRBV13 and TRBJ1-6; 8 nucleotides agree with TRBD1. This CDR3 comprises 15 residues. Germline CDR1 is PRHDT and CDR2 is FYEKMQ (reference sequence). After removal of 1 base from V and 9 bases from J, the junction contained 5 bases not matched to a gene.

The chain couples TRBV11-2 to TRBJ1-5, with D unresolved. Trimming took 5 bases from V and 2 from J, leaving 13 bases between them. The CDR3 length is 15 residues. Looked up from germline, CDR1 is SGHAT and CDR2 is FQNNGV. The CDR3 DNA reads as TGTGCCAGCAGCGCCGACACTGACGGCAATCAGCCCCAGCATTTT. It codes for CASSADTDGNQPQHF.

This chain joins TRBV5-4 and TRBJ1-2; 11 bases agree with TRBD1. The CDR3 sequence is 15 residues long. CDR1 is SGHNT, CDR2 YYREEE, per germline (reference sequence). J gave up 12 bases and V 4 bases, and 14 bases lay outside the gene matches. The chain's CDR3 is CASSRDGQGARGHTF. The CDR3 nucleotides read TGTGCCAGCAGCCGAGACGGACAGGGGGCGCGGGGCCACACCTTC.

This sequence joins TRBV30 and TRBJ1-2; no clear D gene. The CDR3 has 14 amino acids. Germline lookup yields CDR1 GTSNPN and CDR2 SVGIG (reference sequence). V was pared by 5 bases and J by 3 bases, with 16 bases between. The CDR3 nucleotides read TGTGCCTGGTCGGTCACGGGAATCTACTATGGCTACACCTTC. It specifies CAWSVTGIYYGYTF.